The text below deals with one T cell receptor beta chain. Its antigen is unidentified. V shed 8 bases and J shed 0 bases, with 17 bases lying between them. Germline assignment: CDR1 MGHRA and CDR2 YSYEKL. The length of the CDR3 is 17 residues. The sample belongs to a study of OX40 agonist ivuxolimab in advanced cancers. Study results and limitations: Compared with CD4+, CD8+ T cells on average had more expanded clones.

Using immunoSEQ multiplex PCR, the repertoire was profiled, and TCRdb retains in-frame clones only, with some absent. The sample lists tens of thousands of clones; 80% to 90% were seen once. The V call is TRBV4-1, the J call TRBJ2-6; D not certain. Material: CD4+ or CD8+ T cells sorted from blood, obtained in a trial of the OX40 agonist ivuxolimab. This receptor was taken from an adult with an advanced solid tumor such as melanoma, head and neck, liver or kidney cancer. CDR3 sequence reads: CASAKMSGNSGANVLTF. CDR3 DNA sequence: TGCGCCAGCGCCAAGATGTCAGGAAACTCTGGGGCCAACGTCCTGACTTTC.